Given below is one T cell receptor (beta chain) in context. From germline, CDR1 is MNHEY and CDR2 SVGEGT. The CDR3 has 16 residues. Unmatched junction bases numbered 3, after V lost 5 bases and J lost 2 bases. The data belong to a study of blood T cell repertoires in COVID-19. Study information: The study drew acute and convalescent COVID-19 samples from the United States, Italy and Spain. PBMCs, B-cell-depleted T cells, or T cells were the source of the cDNA or gDNA that made up the material.

In the original workflow: Quantification of nucleated cells was approximated via reference gene primer amplification. Method: immunoSEQ multiplex PCR; TCRdb's copy keeps in-frame clones and lacks some. The DNA was the basis for D and trimming; V, J and clone size are from that table. Among 65,000 to 90,000 clones listed, about 93% were seen once. The sequenced material came from peripheral blood. This chain links TRBV6-2 or TRBV6-3 with TRBJ2-6; 10 bases are shared with TRBD1. This TCR derives from a human donor in a cohort sampled during active COVID-19. Here the CDR3 reads CASSETGGAGANVLTF. The CDR3 region has the DNA TGTGCCAGCAGTGAGACAGGGGGCGCTGGGGCCAACGTCCTGACTTTC.